What follows are 13 T cell receptor beta chains derived from one specimen sequenced in a study of T-cell memory formation after mild COVID-19. TCRdb re-called the 5' RACE reads with MiXCR, one entry per CDR3 protein. The sample records a few hundred thousand distinct CDR3 sequences, about 16% being singletons. Sequenced sample: PBMCs or a T cell subset sorted from them (not recorded which). The receptors were gathered from a man between 18 and 29 years old who had mild COVID-19 (a few samples of this study predate the infection). Cell type and time point are not known.

The chain carries TRBV7-9 and TRBJ2-3; 8 nucleotides line up with TRBD1. Trimming took 4 bases from V and 2 from J; bases not matched to a gene: 5. The CDR3 covers 15 residues. CDR1 is SEHNR and CDR2 is FQNEAQ in the germline V gene (reference sequence). The CDR3, as DNA: TGTGCCAGCAGCTCGCCGGGACAGGCCACAGATACGCAGTATTTT. This encodes CASSSPGQATDTQYF.

This rearrangement joins TRBV2 to TRBJ2-7; TRBD2 is a possible D gene (6 bases). Trimming shortened V by 7 bases and J by 2 bases, and 9 bases separated the two germline ends. Germline loops: CDR1 SNHLY, CDR2 FYNNEI. The CDR3 totals 12 residues. The CDR3 sequence: CASTGVTYEQYV. CDR3 nucleotides: TGTGCCAGCACGGGGGTTACCTACGAGCAGTACGTC.

This clonotype has a handful of counts. The chain is built from TRBV5-8 and TRBJ1-2; D might be TRBD1 (6 bases). Germline CDR1 reads SGHTS; CDR2 reads YDEGEE. Trimming took 4 bases from V and 7 from J, leaving 20 bases between them. The CDR3 runs 15 residues. CDR3 coding DNA: TGTGCCAGCAGCCCCCGGGTAGGGGGAGTGGTTGGCTACACCTTC. Its protein is CASSPRVGGVVGYTF.

This chain uses TRBV6-5 with TRBJ2-1; tentative D call: TRBD2 (5 bases). CDR3 length: 13 amino acids. Germline lookup yields CDR1 MNHEY and CDR2 SVGAGI. The V end was cut by 8 bases, the J end by 3 bases, with 11 bases between. The CDR3 region is CASYNGNYNEQFF. As DNA, the CDR3 is TGTGCCAGCTATAACGGGAACTACAATGAGCAGTTCTTC.

CDR3 coding DNA: TGTGCCAGTACCCCAACCACGGCGGGCACTGAAGCTTTCTTT. Translation: CASTPTTAGTEAFF. V is TRBV19 and J is TRBJ1-1; unclear D gene. This CDR3 region has 14 residues. V gave up 7 bases and J gave up 4 bases, with 16 bases separating them. Germline V gene data show CDR1 as LNHDA and CDR2 as SQIVND (reference sequence). Variable domain in full (rest from reference TRBV19 and TRBJ1-1): DGGITQSPKYLFRKEGQNVTLSCEQNLNHDAMYWYRQDPGQGLRLIYYSQIVNDFQKGDIAEGYSVSREKKESFPLTVTSAQKNPTAFYLCASTPTTAGTEAFFGQGTRLTVV.

This clonotype was detected only a few times. CDR3 in amino acids: CASRSSGSGFTGELFF. Here the CDR3 DNA reads TGTGCCAGCAGAAGCAGTGGTAGCGGGTTCACCGGGGAGCTGTTTTTT. J is TRBJ2-2 and V is TRBV2, with 7 positions matching TRBD2. V was pared by 6 bases and J by 4 bases, with 11 bases of the junction left unmatched. The CDR3 extends over 16 amino acids. Germline CDR1 is SNHLY and CDR2 is FYNNEI.

This clonotype was picked up a small number of times. The V gene is TRBV7-2, the J gene TRBJ2-1; D is possibly TRBD1 or TRBD2 (5 bases each). CDR1 is SGHTA, CDR2 FQGNSA, per germline. The V and J ends lost 5 bases and 6 bases respectively, with 11 bases between them. This CDR3 region has 13 residues. This CDR3 is CASSQIGGNEQFF. CDR3 in DNA: TGTGCCAGCAGCCAAATTGGGGGCAATGAGCAGTTCTTC.

This CDR3 reads CATSGRTGELFF. The CDR3 DNA reads TGTGCCACCTCGGGGCGAACCGGGGAGCTGTTTTTT. The V and J genes are TRBV6-5 and TRBJ2-2; D tentatively reads TRBD1 or TRBD2 (5 bases each). Trimming shortened V by 10 bases and J by 5 bases, and 11 bases separated the two germline ends. The germline CDR1 and CDR2 sequences are MNHEY and SVGAGI. The length of the CDR3 is 12 residues.

This clonotype has a handful of counts. V usage is TRBV7-2 and J usage is TRBJ2-1; TRBD1 aligns across 8 bases. This CDR3 contains 16 residues. V gave up 2 bases and J gave up 8 bases; unmatched junction bases: 11. Per germline, CDR1 SGHTA and CDR2 FQGNSA. CDR3 coding DNA: TGTGCCAGCAGCTTATCCGGAGGGACAGGCGAAGATGAGCAGTTCTTC. Amino acid sequence: CASSLSGGTGEDEQFF.

This clonotype was counted a few times. The chain recombines TRBV28 with TRBJ1-2; the match to TRBD1 covers 7 bases. J was trimmed by 7 bases and V by 2 bases; bases with no gene match: 13. Germline V gives CDR1 MDHEN, CDR2 SYDVKM. This CDR3 contains 16 residues. The DNA for the CDR3 is TGTGCCAGCAGTTTAAATTGGTTACAGGGGATTCGTGGCTACACCTTC. As protein: CASSLNWLQGIRGYTF.

This chain joins TRBV6-1 and TRBJ2-5; D may be TRBD1 (5 bases). This CDR3 has 13 amino acids. Germline V lookup: CDR1 MNHNS, CDR2 SASEGT. With 2 bases removed from V and 5 bases from J, the gap between germline ends came to 9 bases. CDR3 residues: CASSEFRGETQYF. Written as DNA, the CDR3 is TGTGCCAGCAGTGAATTTAGGGGTGAGACCCAGTACTTC.

The gene calls are TRBV28 and TRBJ1-5; D is ambiguous. Trimming removed 2 bases at V and 6 bases at J, with 5 bases between. The CDR3 runs to 12 residues. Germline lookup yields CDR1 MDHEN and CDR2 SYDVKM. CDR3 sequence: CASSLRAQPQHF. In DNA, the CDR3 is TGTGCCAGCAGTTTAAGGGCTCAGCCCCAGCATTTT.

The V gene is TRBV12-5, the J gene TRBJ1-1, with D uncertain. Deletions cut 7 bases from V and 0 bases from J, with 9 bases between. CDR3 length: 13 residues. Germline CDR1 and CDR2: LGHNT and FRNRAP. CDR3 nucleotides: TGTGCTAGTGCCAAAGCTATGAACACTGAAGCTTTCTTT. Protein sequence: CASAKAMNTEAFF.